This TCR beta chain was captured by sequencing in a study of cytomegalovirus exposure and HLA in healthy donors. Findings of the study overall: The study found most TCR sequences rare, yet found some public TCRs in many donors. In vitro work confirmed that a few CMV-associated chains recognize CMV antigens. Reported performance of the classifier showed diagnosis of cytomegalovirus status with high specificity and sensitivity. Researchers catalogued approximately 170 TCR beta chains as cytomegalovirus-associated.

With regard to this clone: Its antigen is undetermined.

Sequencing used immunoSEQ multiplex PCR; TCRdb keeps in-frame clones, though not all of them. The data show roughly 63,000 clones, with roughly nine tenths seen just once and more than 0.95% held by the top ten. Germline CDR1 and CDR2: SEHNR and FQNEAQ (reference sequence). Trimming at V came to 1 base and at J to 3 bases, leaving 6 bases not matched to a gene. The length of the CDR3 is 15 residues. This receptor was identified in a young woman in good health and CMV-seronegative. The sequenced sample consisted of PBMCs. The rearrangement uses TRBV7-9 and TRBJ2-7; 7 nucleotides align to TRBD1. The CDR3 region has the DNA TGTGCCAGCAGCTTAGTTTGGGACAGTCGCTACGAGCAGTACTTC. Residues: CASSLVWDSRYEQYF.